These 27 T cell receptor beta chains came from one sample sequenced in a study of PD-1 blockade in classical Hodgkin lymphoma. Every patient had relapsed following autologous stem cell transplantation, and cohorts differed in brentuximab vedotin exposure. Sequencing was performed with immunoSEQ multiplex PCR; in TCRdb, only in-frame clones are kept and a portion is missing. The sample lists nearly 25,000 clones, 70% to 80% occurring once. The sequencing used peripheral blood mononuclear cells (PBMCs), collected before the second cycle of nivolumab. The receptor set was obtained from a human donor with classical Hodgkin lymphoma.

This clone was picked up one time. The chain has TRBV10-3 and TRBJ2-1; D remains ambiguous. This CDR3 comprises 13 residues. Deletions cut 0 bases from V and 9 bases from J, with 9 bases between. Germline CDR1 ENHRY, CDR2 SYGVKD. The CDR3 region is CAISESRRGEQFF. In DNA, the CDR3 is TGTGCCATCAGTGAGTCGAGGCGTGGTGAGCAGTTCTTC.

The chain joins TRBV9 to TRBJ1-3; D not certain. This CDR3 is built from 14 residues. Germline V CDR1 and CDR2: SGDLS, YYNGEE. Trimming left V 0 bases short and J 6 bases short, with 10 bases between. The DNA for the CDR3 is TGTGCCAGCAGCGTAGGAGTTACGACAAACACCATATATTTT. Its protein is CASSVGVTTNTIYF. Full variable domain (remainder filled in from reference TRBV9 and TRBJ1-3): DSGVTQTPKHLITATGQRVTLRCSPRSGDLSVYWYQQSLDQGLQFLIQYYNGEERAKGNILERFSAQQFPDLHSELNLSSLELGDSALYFCASSVGVTTNTIYFGEGSWLTVV.

V is TRBV18 and J is TRBJ1-5, with D possibly matching TRBD1 (6 bases). The V end was cut by 6 bases, the J end by 0 bases, with 12 bases between. This CDR3 contains 15 residues. Germline V lookup: CDR1 KGHSH, CDR2 LQKENI. In DNA form, the CDR3 reads TGTGCCAGCTCGTCACAGGGACATAGCAATCAGCCCCAGCATTTT. This codes for CASSSQGHSNQPQHF.

The rearrangement uses TRBV2 and TRBJ2-7; D uncertain. The germline V gene has CDR1 SNHLY and CDR2 FYNNEI. Deletions cut 3 bases from V and 6 bases from J, with 3 bases between. The CDR3 extends over 10 amino acids. The DNA for the CDR3 is TGTGCCAGCAGTGATATCGAGCAGTACTTC. Translating gives CASSDIEQYF.

The chain links TRBV5-1 to TRBJ1-3, with D perhaps matching TRBD1 (6 bases). Per germline, CDR1 SGHRS and CDR2 YFSETQ. The CDR3 is made up of 14 amino acids. The V end lost 4 bases, the J end lost 0 bases, and 8 bases lay between the germline ends. The CDR3 loop is CASSADSSGNTIYF. The DNA for the CDR3 is TGCGCCAGCAGCGCGGACAGCTCTGGAAACACCATATATTTT. Supplemented by reference TRBV5-1 and TRBJ1-3, the full variable domain reads KAGVTQTPRYLIKTRGQQVTLSCSPISGHRSVSWYQQTPGQGLQFLFEYFSETQRNKGNFPGRFSGRQFSNSRSEMNVSTLELGDSALYLCASSADSSGNTIYFGEGSWLTVV.

J is TRBJ2-7 and V is TRBV2, with 7 bases aligning to TRBD1. This CDR3 has 16 amino acids. Germline V CDR1 and CDR2: SNHLY, FYNNEI. Trimming at V came to 0 bases and at J to 1 base, leaving 6 bases not matched to a gene. The chain's CDR3 is CASSEAGTAISYEQYF. CDR3 nucleotide sequence: TGTGCCAGCAGTGAAGCCGGGACAGCAATTTCCTACGAGCAGTACTTC.

V gene TRBV10-3 combines with J gene TRBJ1-5; D possibly corresponds to TRBD1 (6 bases). Germline CDR1 ENHRY, CDR2 SYGVKD. With 11 bases removed from V and 4 bases from J, the gap between germline ends came to 12 bases. The CDR3 runs 12 residues. CDR3: CAVERGNQPQHF. The CDR3 region has the DNA TGTGCCGTCGAGAGGGGGAATCAGCCCCAGCATTTT.

This chain uses TRBV28 with TRBJ1-5, with unresolved D. Germline V gene lookup returns CDR1 MDHEN and CDR2 SYDVKM. The CDR3 loop spans 15 amino acids. V was pared by 4 bases and J by 6 bases, with 16 bases between. For the CDR3, the DNA is TGTGCCAGCAGTTGGGGAGGGAGTGTCAGTCAGCCCCAGCATTTT. As protein: CASSWGGSVSQPQHF.

The chain employs TRBV28 and TRBJ2-7; 8 positions match TRBD1. This CDR3 region has 16 residues. Germline-derived CDR1 and CDR2 are MDHEN and SYDVKM. After removal of 5 bases from V and 0 bases from J, the junction contained 9 bases not matched to a gene. CDR3: CASSDTGTGDSYEQYF. The CDR3 DNA follows: TGTGCCAGCAGTGACACCGGGACAGGAGACTCCTACGAGCAGTACTTC.

The V and J genes are TRBV18 and TRBJ2-7, with D uncertain. The germline gives CDR1 KGHSH, CDR2 LQKENI. The CDR3 runs 12 residues. Trimming pared 3 bases from V and 8 bases from J, leaving 11 bases between. Written as DNA, the CDR3 is TGTGCCAGCTCACCGGACCTAATCAAGCAGTACTTC. Encoded protein: CASSPDLIKQYF.

The chain combines TRBV9 with TRBJ2-1, with D hard to call. The V end lost 0 bases, the J end lost 4 bases, and 5 bases lay between the germline ends. The CDR3 contains 13 residues. Germline V gene lookup returns CDR1 SGDLS and CDR2 YYNGEE. CDR3 bases: TGTGCCAGCAGCGTAGACTGGTACAATGAGCAGTTCTTC. Its protein product is CASSVDWYNEQFF.

The rearrangement uses TRBV7-9 and TRBJ2-2; D gene ambiguous. Germline lookup yields CDR1 SEHNR and CDR2 FQNEAQ (reference sequence). The CDR3 is made up of 14 amino acids. The ends were cut back, 1 base at V and 5 bases at J, with 8 bases in the middle. The CDR3 DNA is TGTGCCAGCAGCTTAGACCTTCTTACCGGGGAGCTGTTTTTT. It codes for CASSLDLLTGELFF.

V and J are TRBV28 and TRBJ1-1; D unclear. Germline V gene data show CDR1 as MDHEN and CDR2 as SYDVKM. V was cut by 9 bases and J by 0 bases, with 11 bases left in between. This CDR3 region has 13 residues. The CDR3 DNA reads as TGTGCCAGTTGTAAGAACCTGAACACTGAAGCTTTCTTT. Translation gives CASCKNLNTEAFF. Combining the CDR3 with reference TRBV28 and TRBJ1-1 gives the whole variable domain DVKVTQSSRYLVKRTGEKVFLECVQDMDHENMFWYRQDPGLGLRLIYFSYDVKMKEKGDIPEGYSVSREKKERFSLILESASTNQTSMYLCASCKNLNTEAFFGQGTRLTVV.

The V call is TRBV5-1, the J call TRBJ2-1, with 10 bases that match TRBD2. Trimming at V came to 4 bases and at J to 1 base, leaving 5 bases not matched to a gene. The CDR3 has 16 amino acids. CDR1 and CDR2 (germline): SGHRS, YFSETQ. In nucleotides, the CDR3 is TGCGCCAGCAGCCCTGGACTAGCGGAGTCCTACAATGAGCAGTTCTTC. Amino acids: CASSPGLAESYNEQFF. The full variable domain, completed using reference TRBV5-1 and TRBJ2-1, is KAGVTQTPRYLIKTRGQQVTLSCSPISGHRSVSWYQQTPGQGLQFLFEYFSETQRNKGNFPGRFSGRQFSNSRSEMNVSTLELGDSALYLCASSPGLAESYNEQFFGPGTRLTVL.

This chain connects TRBV18 to TRBJ2-7, with 8 nucleotides matching TRBD1. The CDR3 spans 14 residues. CDR1 is KGHSH, CDR2 LQKENI, per germline. V shed 1 base, J shed 4 bases, and the junction held 3 bases outside the gene matches. CDR3 amino acids: CASSPRTGKYEQYF. The CDR3 DNA reads as TGTGCCAGCTCACCACGGACAGGGAAATACGAGCAGTACTTC.

The chain recombines TRBV13 with TRBJ1-3; no firm D call. The CDR3 extends over 16 amino acids. The germline CDR1 and CDR2 sequences are PRHDT and FYEKMQ (reference sequence). V lost 6 bases, J lost 0 bases, and 15 bases lay in between. For the CDR3, the DNA is TGTGCCAGCAGACTCGTAGGAACTACCTCTGGAAACACCATATATTTT. It codes for CASRLVGTTSGNTIYF. The full variable domain, in which reference TRBV13 and TRBJ1-3 provide the parts outside the CDR3, is AAGVIQSPRHLIKEKRETATLKCYPIPRHDTVYWYQQGPGQDPQFLISFYEKMQSDKGSIPDRFSAQQFSDYHSELNMSSLELGDSALYFCASRLVGTTSGNTIYFGEGSWLTVV.

This chain connects TRBV4-2 to TRBJ2-7; 8 nucleotides align to TRBD2. After removal of 3 bases from V and 4 bases from J, the junction contained 8 bases not matched to a gene. In germline, CDR1 is LGHNA, CDR2 YNFKEQ. There are 15 residues in the CDR3. CDR3 sequence reads: CASSQATTSVYEQYF. The CDR3 DNA is TGTGCCAGCAGCCAGGCGACGACTAGCGTGTACGAGCAGTACTTC.

This clone was recorded a few times. The chain joins TRBV27 to TRBJ2-7; D gene unclear. Trimming left V 10 bases short and J 0 bases short, with 16 bases between. Germline CDR1 MNHEY, CDR2 SMNVEV (reference sequence). This CDR3 has 14 amino acids. The CDR3 DNA sequence: TGTGCCACCAGACGTAGGTTGGTCTCCTACGAGCAGTACTTC. As protein: CATRRRLVSYEQYF.

The rearrangement joins TRBV13 to TRBJ2-7; 11 positions match TRBD2. This CDR3 is built from 16 residues. J gave up 3 bases and V 5 bases, and 9 bases lay outside the gene matches. The germline CDR1 and CDR2 sequences are PRHDT and FYEKMQ (reference sequence). The CDR3 nucleotides are TGTGCCAGCAGCCTAGTAGCGGGAGGGCCTTTCTACGAGCAGTACTTC. This encodes CASSLVAGGPFYEQYF.

This chain links TRBV5-1 with TRBJ2-1, with D perhaps being TRBD1 or TRBD2 (5 bases each). This CDR3 spans 13 amino acids. Deletions cut 0 bases from V and 9 bases from J, with 10 bases between. CDR1 is SGHRS and CDR2 is YFSETQ in the germline V gene. The chain's CDR3 is CASSLDPGTEQFF. The CDR3 DNA is TGCGCCAGCAGCTTGGACCCCGGGACTGAGCAGTTCTTC.

The chain is built from TRBV2 and TRBJ2-2; weak D call: TRBD1 (5 bases). The CDR3 extends over 13 amino acids. The V end lost 8 bases, the J end lost 5 bases, and 12 bases lay between the germline ends. CDR1 is SNHLY and CDR2 is FYNNEI in the germline V gene. In DNA form, the CDR3 reads TGTGCCAGCGCCGAAAGGGGTACCGGGGAGCTGTTTTTT. Protein sequence: CASAERGTGELFF.

CDR3 DNA sequence: TGTGCCAGCAGTTCCTCCTGGGACAGGGAGCAGTTCTTC. This gives the protein CASSSSWDREQFF. The J gene is TRBJ2-1, the V gene TRBV6-6; 8 bases are a match to TRBD1. Germline CDR1 MNHNY, CDR2 SVGAGI (reference sequence). Germline trimming cut 4 bases from V and 10 bases from J; bases unmatched to any gene: 6. The CDR3 loop spans 13 amino acids.

The chain is built from TRBV2 and TRBJ1-5; tentatively, D is TRBD1 (5 bases). CDR1 SNHLY and CDR2 FYNNEI come from the germline V gene. V gave up 3 bases and J gave up 4 bases, with 10 bases separating them. The CDR3 has 14 residues. The CDR3 nucleotides are TGTGCCAGCAGTGAGTCGTACAGGAATCAGCCCCAGCATTTT. Translation gives CASSESYRNQPQHF.

The chain has TRBV19 and TRBJ1-5; TRBD1 matches at 8 bases. The CDR3 sequence is 14 residues long. The germline gives CDR1 LNHDA, CDR2 SQIVND (reference sequence). V lost 4 bases to trimming and J lost 9 bases; unmatched junction nucleotides: 8. CDR3 residues: CASSTRTGILPQHF. CDR3 nucleotides: TGTGCCAGTAGTACAAGGACAGGGATTCTGCCCCAGCATTTT.

V and J are TRBV9 and TRBJ2-1, with D maybe TRBD2 (6 bases). The CDR3 runs to 15 residues. Trimming pared 5 bases from V and 6 bases from J, leaving 18 bases between. Germline lookup yields CDR1 SGDLS and CDR2 YYNGEE. Written as DNA, the CDR3 is TGTGCCAGCAGTGGTGGGCTAGCGAATTTCAATGAGCAGTTCTTC. This sequence encodes CASSGGLANFNEQFF.

The chain is built from TRBV20-1 and TRBJ2-1; D gene unclear. This CDR3 region has 10 residues. CDR1 DFQATT and CDR2 SNEGSKA come from the germline V gene (reference sequence). The V gene lost 3 bases and the J gene lost 10 bases, with 7 bases spanning the gap. The CDR3 DNA sequence: TGCAGTGCTAGCGGTACGGAGCAGTTCTTC. It codes for CSASGTEQFF.

The chain uses TRBV5-1 and TRBJ2-2; possible D gene TRBD2, 6 bases. CDR3 length: 15 amino acids. Germline V lookup: CDR1 SGHRS, CDR2 YFSETQ. V was trimmed by 1 base and J by 0 bases, leaving 7 bases between them. The CDR3 region has the DNA TGCGCCAGCAGCTTGCGGGACTCGAACACCGGGGAGCTGTTTTTT. It is translated as CASSLRDSNTGELFF.